Listed here are 14 T cell receptor beta chains from one sample, sequenced in a study of OX40 agonist ivuxolimab in advanced cancers. The method was immunoSEQ multiplex PCR; TCRdb's version includes in-frame clones alone and lacks a portion of them. Of 30,000 or so clones listed, around 80% were seen once; the top ten hold 14% to 15%. The sample consisted of CD4+ or CD8+ T cells sorted from blood, taken in a trial of the OX40 agonist ivuxolimab. All receptors derive from an adult with an advanced solid tumor such as melanoma, head and neck, liver or kidney cancer.

The J gene is TRBJ2-5, the V gene TRBV28, with 8 bases that match TRBD1. CDR1 is MDHEN, CDR2 SYDVKM, per germline. V lost 4 bases to trimming and J lost 7 bases; unmatched junction nucleotides: 11. This CDR3 is built from 15 residues. CDR3 protein: CASSWPRGPSATQYF. The DNA for the CDR3 is TGTGCCAGCAGTTGGCCCAGGGGGCCCTCAGCGACCCAGTACTTC.

The chain recombines TRBV18 with TRBJ2-1, with 7 bases fitting TRBD2. Trimming at V came to 2 bases and at J to 7 bases, leaving 8 bases not matched to a gene. Germline loops: CDR1 KGHSH, CDR2 LQKENI. This CDR3 has 15 residues. The CDR3 nucleotides read TGTGCCAGCTCACCAAAACGACTAGCAGGGAATGAGCAGTTCTTC. Its protein is CASSPKRLAGNEQFF.

In this sample, this clone is large. The CDR3 protein is CASSLGRGRREKLFF. The CDR3 DNA reads as TGTGCCAGCAGCTTAGGTAGGGGGCGCCGTGAAAAACTGTTTTTT. The V call is TRBV13, the J call TRBJ1-4; 7 nucleotides agree with TRBD1. V was clipped by 0 bases and J by 7 bases; unmatched bases: 5. The germline V gene encodes CDR1 PRHDT and CDR2 FYEKMQ (reference sequence). The CDR3 has 15 amino acids.

The rearrangement links TRBV18 to TRBJ1-3; possibly TRBD1 for D (5 bases). V lost 6 bases to trimming and J lost 0 bases, with 15 bases between them. Per the germline V gene, CDR1 is KGHSH and CDR2 is LQKENI. This CDR3 is built from 16 residues. The CDR3 spells CASSSTVLSSGNTIYF. CDR3 nucleotides: TGTGCCAGCTCTTCGACAGTCCTATCCTCTGGAAACACCATATATTTT.

The chain uses TRBV11-2 and TRBJ1-5; no clear D. The CDR3 extends over 15 amino acids. Trimming took off 2 bases at V and 4 bases at J, with 12 bases between the two ends. Germline V gene data show CDR1 as SGHAT and CDR2 as FQNNGV. In nucleotides, the CDR3 is TGTGCCAGCAGCTTAACTGGGCAGCCGAATCAGCCCCAGCATTTT. Translated, it gives CASSLTGQPNQPQHF.

The chain uses TRBV7-2 and TRBJ1-4; 9 bases line up with TRBD1. The germline CDR1 and CDR2 sequences are SGHTA and FQGNSA. The CDR3 runs to 17 residues. The V segment lost 3 bases and the J segment 7 bases; nucleotides outside the gene matches: 12. CDR3 DNA: TGTGCCAGCAGCTTGAGGACAGGGGAATTAAAGGGTGAAAAACTGTTTTTT. This translates into CASSLRTGELKGEKLFF.

V usage is TRBV6-5 and J usage is TRBJ1-2; perhaps TRBD1 as D (6 bases). V was trimmed by 5 bases and J by 3 bases, leaving 13 bases between them. This CDR3 is built from 14 residues. Germline CDR1 and CDR2: MNHEY and SVGAGI. The CDR3 DNA reads as TGTGCCAGCAGTCGATACAGGGAGGACTATGGCTACACCTTC. Protein: CASSRYREDYGYTF.

J is TRBJ2-3 and V is TRBV15, with unresolved D. Trimming removed 5 bases from V and 5 bases from J, with 14 bases in between. Germline CDR1 LNHNV, CDR2 YYDKDF (reference sequence). This CDR3 region has 14 residues. CDR3: CATSGSQARDTQYF. CDR3 sequence (DNA): TGTGCCACCAGCGGAAGTCAAGCTCGAGATACGCAGTATTTT.

This clone was recorded a few times. The DNA for the CDR3 is TGTGCCAGCAGCGTAAAGAGGAGGGACCCCCAGCATTTT. Residues: CASSVKRRDPQHF. V usage is TRBV5-6 and J usage is TRBJ1-5, with D tentatively TRBD1 (5 bases). This CDR3 is 13 amino acids long. Between the trimmed V and J ends, which lost 4 bases and 10 bases, there was a span of 15 bases. CDR1 SGHDT and CDR2 YYEEEE come from the germline V gene.

The gene calls are TRBV28 and TRBJ1-4; 8 nucleotides line up with TRBD1. The V segment lost 8 bases and the J segment 2 bases; nucleotides outside the gene matches: 4. Germline values: CDR1 MDHEN, CDR2 SYDVKM. The CDR3 contains 14 residues. CDR3 sequence: CASGTGGTNEKLFF. The CDR3 DNA is TGTGCCAGCGGGACAGGCGGCACTAATGAAAAACTGTTTTTT.

Here the CDR3 DNA reads TGCAGCGACCCAGGCCCCCCTCTAGCGAAAAACACCGGGGAGCTGTTTTTT. Translating gives CSDPGPPLAKNTGELFF. The chain recombines TRBV29-1 with TRBJ2-2; TRBD2 is a possible D gene (6 bases). Trimming took off 7 bases at V and 2 bases at J, with 23 bases between the two ends. This CDR3 is 17 amino acids long. Germline assignment: CDR1 SQVTM and CDR2 ANQGSEA.

V usage is TRBV28 and J usage is TRBJ2-1, with TRBD1 matching over 9 bases. V trimming: 2 bases; J trimming: 7 bases; junction bases outside the gene matches: 3. There are 14 residues in the CDR3. Germline CDR1 reads MDHEN; CDR2 reads SYDVKM. CDR3 in amino acids: CASSLDRGWNEQFF. CDR3 in DNA: TGTGCCAGCAGTTTAGACAGGGGGTGGAATGAGCAGTTCTTC.

The rearrangement joins TRBV9 to TRBJ2-5; D not resolved. Germline assignment: CDR1 SGDLS and CDR2 YYNGEE. The CDR3 has 13 residues. Trimming pared 2 bases from V and 5 bases from J, leaving 10 bases between. The CDR3 region is CASSVESFETQYF. The CDR3 bases are TGTGCCAGCAGCGTTGAGAGTTTTGAGACCCAGTACTTC.

This clone was seen more than once but under ten times. The chain recombines TRBV6-1 with TRBJ2-5; D possibly corresponds to TRBD2 (5 bases). The germline gives CDR1 MNHNS, CDR2 SASEGT. CDR3 length: 15 amino acids. V lost 3 bases and J 2 bases, leaving 13 bases between the germline ends. CDR3 loop: CASSERAILQETQYF. For the CDR3, the DNA is TGTGCCAGCAGTGAGAGGGCAATCCTTCAAGAGACCCAGTACTTC.